The source of this T cell receptor beta chain is a study of a mutant IDH1 vaccine in newly diagnosed glioma. As for the study in general: Standard pretreatment was either radiotherapy, temozolomide, or, for most, radiochemotherapy with temozolomide.

Time point: baseline, week 1 (first vaccination visit). The treatment here: pre-vaccination baseline after standard-of-care therapy. There were new WHO grade 3 or 4 astrocytomas in the donors, and these were IDH1-mutant and ATRX-lost. This CDR3 has 14 amino acids. Trimming pared 5 bases from V and 0 bases from J, leaving 11 bases between. CDR1 and CDR2 from the germline V gene are SGHRS and YFSETQ. This clone was detected a few times. TCRdb's table, derived via immunoSEQ multiplex PCR, lists solely in-frame clones and lacks some. The sample records 15,000 to 20,000 clones, 80% being singletons. The source was PBMCs, collected from a glioma patient treated with radiotherapy, temozolomide or both. This chain links TRBV5-1 with TRBJ1-1, with D maybe TRBD1 (5 bases). The receptor was derived from a man aged 35-49 years with glioma. DNA for the CDR3: TGCGCCAGCAGATTAGACAGCTTGAACACTGAAGCTTTCTTT. Its translation: CASRLDSLNTEAFF.